The clone carrying this T cell receptor (beta chain) came up a few times. The sample is drawn from a study of T cells after yellow fever vaccination. From the 5' RACE reads, TCRdb called clonotypes with MiXCR, one entry per CDR3 protein. The sample yields around 400,000 distinct CDR3 sequences, around 10% seen once. This TCR derives from a young man who received the YFV17D yellow fever vaccine. Sequencing was performed on PBMCs, taken on the day of the first yellow fever vaccination.

The CDR3 nucleotides read TGTGCCAGCAGACCACCGGAGGGGGGGAGCACAGATACGCAGTATTTT. Amino acids: CASRPPEGGSTDTQYF. This chain uses TRBV5-6 with TRBJ2-3, with D tentatively TRBD2 (7 bases). Germline lookup yields CDR1 SGHDT and CDR2 YYEEEE. The germline V and J ends were trimmed by 5 bases and 0 bases, with 16 bases remaining between them. The CDR3 contains 16 residues.